This record covers a single TCR beta chain. These data come from a study of blood T cell repertoires in COVID-19. The overall study: PBMCs, B-cell-depleted T cells, or T cells provided the cDNA or gDNA that made up the material.

In the study's own analysis: For nucleated cells, counts were estimated from reference gene primer amplification. Generated by immunoSEQ multiplex PCR, the TCRdb table keeps only in-frame clones and is missing some. From that table come the V and J calls and clone size; the DNA was used to work out D and trimming. Of approximately 110,000 clones in the sample, around four fifths were seen once. V was trimmed by 6 bases and J by 8 bases, leaving 16 bases between them. The CDR3 length is 13 residues. CDR1 and CDR2 (germline): MNHEY, SVGAGI. This receptor was taken from a woman aged 70-85 years with acute or convalescent COVID-19. Material: peripheral blood. The V gene is TRBV6-5, the J gene TRBJ1-2; D not certain. CDR3 bases: TGTGCCAGCAGGCCCTTCCAGGCATGGGGCTACACCTTC. The encoded protein is CASRPFQAWGYTF.